A single sample gave rise to the 22 T cell receptor beta chains below, sequenced in a study of blood T cell repertoires in COVID-19. Libraries were prepared by immunoSEQ multiplex PCR; TCRdb keeps only in-frame clonotypes and omits some of them. The sample includes 150,000 to 200,000 clones, approximately 95% seen only once; the top ten take about 5%. What was sequenced was peripheral blood. Receptor source: a woman aged 50 to 60 with acute or convalescent COVID-19.

The chain has TRBV28 and TRBJ1-6; 9 bases align to TRBD1. Germline V CDR1 and CDR2: MDHEN, SYDVKM. Losses at the gene ends were 6 bases for V and 7 bases for J; bases not matched to a gene: 10. This CDR3 contains 16 residues. The CDR3 DNA reads TGTGCCAGCAGCTCCATGGGGACAGGGAGAAATTCACCCCTCCACTTT. Protein sequence: CASSSMGTGRNSPLHF.

This rearrangement joins TRBV19 to TRBJ1-5; D ambiguous. V dropped 3 bases and J dropped 2 bases, with 8 bases sitting between them. The CDR3 extends over 14 amino acids. The germline V gene encodes CDR1 LNHDA and CDR2 SQIVND (reference sequence). CDR3 sequence reads: CASSIPQGNQPQHF. DNA of the CDR3: TGTGCCAGTAGTATCCCGCAGGGCAATCAGCCCCAGCATTTT.

The genes are TRBV7-6 and TRBJ2-1; TRBD1 is a possible D gene (6 bases). V dropped 6 bases and J dropped 3 bases, with 18 bases sitting between them. The CDR3 runs 16 residues. CDR1 is SGHVS and CDR2 is FNYEAQ in the germline V gene. The CDR3 region is CASSSVQGYNYNEQFF. The CDR3 nucleotides are TGTGCCAGCAGTTCTGTACAGGGATACAACTACAATGAGCAGTTCTTC. Looking up the rest from reference TRBV7-6 and TRBJ2-1 gives the full variable domain: GAGVSQSPRYKVTKRGQDVALRCDPISGHVSLYWYRQALGQGPEFLTYFNYEAQQDKSGLPNDRFSAERPEGSISTLTIQRTEQRDSAMYRCASSSVQGYNYNEQFFGPGTRLTVL.

The V call is TRBV6-5, the J call TRBJ1-3, with D possibly matching TRBD1 (6 bases). In germline, CDR1 is MNHEY, CDR2 SVGAGI. Trimming took off 6 bases at V and 8 bases at J, with 14 bases between the two ends. The CDR3 extends over 13 amino acids. The DNA of the CDR3 is TGTGCCAGCAGCGCACAGGGATCGGACACCATATATTTT. Amino acid sequence: CASSAQGSDTIYF.

The chain joins TRBV28 to TRBJ1-3, with 10 bases fitting TRBD1. J gave up 4 bases and V 4 bases, and 16 bases lay outside the gene matches. CDR1 MDHEN and CDR2 SYDVKM come from the germline V gene. The CDR3 is 19 amino acids. CDR3 in amino acids: CASSSEYRDRGVMGNTIYF. Written as DNA, the CDR3 is TGTGCCAGCAGTTCAGAATACCGGGACAGGGGAGTTATGGGAAACACCATATATTTT.

V is TRBV30 and J is TRBJ2-6; D is uncertain. Trimming shortened V by 4 bases and J by 1 base, and 11 bases separated the two germline ends. The germline CDR1 and CDR2 sequences are GTSNPN and SVGIG (reference sequence). The CDR3 length is 15 residues. CDR3 amino acids: CAWNIWQSGANVLTF. CDR3 bases: TGTGCCTGGAATATCTGGCAGTCTGGGGCCAACGTCCTGACTTTC.

This sequence joins TRBV15 and TRBJ1-2; 8 nucleotides match TRBD1. The V gene end was trimmed by 6 bases and the J gene end by 4 bases; junction bases not matched to a gene: 4. The CDR3 covers 13 residues. Germline loops: CDR1 LNHNV, CDR2 YYDKDF (reference sequence). CDR3 nucleotides: TGTGCCACCAGATTAACAGGGGGCTATGGCTACACCTTC. Protein: CATRLTGGYGYTF.

This chain connects TRBV7-9 to TRBJ1-4; D uncertain. Germline CDR1 SEHNR, CDR2 FQNEAQ (reference sequence). The V and J ends lost 6 bases and 1 base respectively, with 3 bases between them. The CDR3 length is 12 residues. DNA for the CDR3: TGTGCCAGCAGGAGAACTAATGAAAAACTGTTTTTT. This translates into CASRRTNEKLFF. Using reference TRBV7-9 and TRBJ1-4 for the parts outside the CDR3, the full variable domain is DTGVSQNPRHKITKRGQNVTFRCDPISEHNRLYWYRQTLGQGPEFLTYFQNEAQLEKSRLLSDRFSAERPKGSFSTLEIQRTEQGDSAMYLCASRRTNEKLFFGSGTQLSVL.

V gene TRBV18 combines with J gene TRBJ1-1; 7 bases align to TRBD1. Germline V gene sequence: CDR1 KGHSH, CDR2 LQKENI. The CDR3 spans 13 residues. V gave up 0 bases and J gave up 5 bases; unmatched junction bases: 0. This CDR3 is CASSPPGQTEAFF. The CDR3 DNA reads TGTGCCAGCTCACCACCGGGACAGACTGAAGCTTTCTTT.

The V gene is TRBV7-3, the J gene TRBJ2-6; 7 bases match TRBD1. Germline CDR1 is SGHTA and CDR2 is FQGTGA. This CDR3 has 18 residues. Trimming took 3 bases from V and 0 from J; bases not matched to a gene: 8. CDR3 nucleotides: TGTGCCAGCAGCTTGATGGGACAGACGTACTCTGGGGCCAACGTCCTGACTTTC. Translation gives CASSLMGQTYSGANVLTF.

The chain combines TRBV5-4 with TRBJ1-1; TRBD1 matches at 7 bases. V dropped 3 bases and J dropped 2; count of bases not matched to a gene: 7. There are 15 residues in the CDR3. Germline CDR1 and CDR2: SGHNT and YYREEE (reference sequence). The CDR3 here is CASSSAGQRNTEAFF. CDR3 nucleotide sequence: TGTGCCAGCAGCTCGGCGGGACAGCGAAACACTGAAGCTTTCTTT.

CDR3 in amino acids: CASSYGSYEQYF. In nucleotides, the CDR3 is TGTGCCAGCAGCTACGGGTCCTACGAGCAGTACTTC. The chain is built from TRBV13 and TRBJ2-7; D call uncertain. CDR3 length: 12 amino acids. Germline V gene sequence: CDR1 PRHDT, CDR2 FYEKMQ (reference sequence). V was shortened by 4 bases and J by 1 base, with 5 bases between the two germline ends.

The V gene is TRBV12-3 or TRBV12-4, the J gene TRBJ1-1, with D possibly being TRBD1 (6 bases). CDR3 length equals 12 residues. Deletions cut 6 bases from V and 4 bases from J, with 9 bases between. Here the CDR3 DNA reads TGTGCCAGCAGCACAGGGCGCACTGAAGCTTTCTTT. It yields the protein CASSTGRTEAFF.

The V and J genes are TRBV27 and TRBJ2-3; the D is unclear. The CDR3 is 13 residues long. Germline V gene sequence: CDR1 MNHEY, CDR2 SMNVEV (reference sequence). Trimming removed 3 bases at V and 4 bases at J, with 8 bases between. This CDR3 is CASSFSLADTQYF. For the CDR3, the DNA is TGTGCCAGCAGTTTCTCCCTAGCAGATACGCAGTATTTT.

J is TRBJ1-1 and V is TRBV4-3; D is ambiguous. This CDR3 spans 15 amino acids. Germline V gives CDR1 LGHNA, CDR2 YSLEER. V was trimmed by 0 bases and J by 2 bases, leaving 10 bases between them. The CDR3 bases are TGCGCCAGCAGCCAAGATTTGCGGGGAAACACTGAAGCTTTCTTT. This sequence encodes CASSQDLRGNTEAFF.

The chain recombines TRBV12-3 or TRBV12-4 with TRBJ2-7, with unresolved D. This CDR3 contains 12 residues. V lost 1 base to trimming and J lost 4 bases, with 5 bases between them. CDR3 in DNA: TGTGCCAGCAGTTTAGACATTTACGAGCAGTACTTC. This sequence encodes CASSLDIYEQYF.

The chain recombines TRBV25-1 with TRBJ1-2; TRBD1 aligns across 7 bases. Germline CDR1 is MGHDK and CDR2 is SYGVNS. The CDR3 extends over 12 amino acids. V lost 10 bases, J lost 4 bases, and 6 bases stayed unmatched. The CDR3 is CATTGQAYGYTF. CDR3 nucleotide sequence: TGTGCCACCACTGGACAGGCCTATGGCTACACCTTC.

The V and J genes are TRBV11-2 and TRBJ1-2; tentatively, D is TRBD1 (6 bases). With 3 bases removed from V and 5 bases from J, the gap between germline ends came to 13 bases. The CDR3 is 14 amino acids. Per the germline V gene, CDR1 is SGHAT and CDR2 is FQNNGV. Written as DNA, the CDR3 is TGTGCCAGCAGCTTCACCCCCAGGGGATATGGCTACACCTTC. The encoded protein is CASSFTPRGYGYTF.

The chain is built from TRBV6-5 and TRBJ1-4, with 7 bases aligning to TRBD1. CDR1 is MNHEY, CDR2 SVGAGI, per germline. The CDR3 runs to 15 residues. Losses at the gene ends were 3 bases for V and 8 bases for J; bases not matched to a gene: 9. The CDR3: CASSYFGQEGEKLFF. The CDR3 bases are TGTGCCAGCAGTTATTTCGGACAGGAAGGGGAAAAACTGTTTTTT.

This sequence joins TRBV3-1 (or the pseudogene TRBV3-2) and TRBJ1-1, with D maybe TRBD1 (6 bases). The CDR3 has 14 residues. The germline V and J ends were trimmed by 6 bases and 1 base, with 12 bases remaining between them. CDR1 LGHDT and CDR2 YNNKEL come from the germline V gene (reference sequence). CDR3 residues: CASSQLTGNTEAFF. CDR3 bases: TGTGCCAGCAGTCAACTGACAGGGAACACTGAAGCTTTCTTT.

The J gene is TRBJ1-3, the V gene TRBV7-6; possibly TRBD1 for D (5 bases). The V and J ends lost 5 bases and 1 base respectively, with 15 bases between them. Germline values: CDR1 SGHVS, CDR2 FNYEAQ. The CDR3 sequence is 16 residues long. CDR3 in amino acids: CASSRASPGSGNTIYF. Here the CDR3 DNA reads TGTGCCAGCAGCCGAGCCTCGCCAGGGTCTGGAAACACCATATATTTT.

The V and J genes are TRBV24-1 and TRBJ2-3; tentatively, D is TRBD2 (5 bases). The germline CDR1 and CDR2 sequences are KGHDR and SFDVKD. The CDR3 is made up of 15 amino acids. The V and J ends lost 6 bases and 2 bases respectively, with 14 bases between them. CDR3 nucleotides: TGTGCCACCAGTCTTAGGCGGGCCACCACAGATACGCAGTATTTT. Its protein is CATSLRRATTDTQYF.